This T cell receptor beta chain was recorded in a study of post-analysis software for immune sequencing data (dated by TCRdb to the mid-2010s). Concerning the study at large: Relapsing-remitting, secondary progressive and progressive-relapsing multiple sclerosis were recorded as disease courses, and subtype annotation was lacking for some patients. The patient repertoires were compared against around eleven previously published healthy control repertoires obtained from donors aged roughly 6 to 28 years. A subset of samples was prepared in parallel using single-end sample barcoding, then pooled and co-amplified after Illumina adapter ligation. Results and caveats for the whole study, not just this receptor: Significantly lower normalized Chao1 diversity was found in multiple sclerosis patients than in controls, suggesting substantial peripheral T-cell clonal expansion. Strong co-clustering of samples prepared in the same batch was shown by direct clustering with F measure, prompting a batch-effect correction. The control group was slightly older than the multiple sclerosis patient group. Significantly higher frequencies in patients than in controls were found for roughly 5 TRBV segments, including TRBV5-6, TRBV5-1 and TRBV20-1.

The protocol used for the library was PCR. Sequencing relied on an Illumina HiSeq 2500. To reduce PCR and sequencing biases, unique molecular identifiers were incorporated into the TCR beta cDNA libraries. Roughly 500,000 cDNA molecules were obtained for every 1 to 10 million input T cells, so each molecule roughly corresponded to one T cell. The patient libraries were prepared and sequenced with the same protocol used for the earlier healthy control dataset. Within a given batch, samples were prepared together, multiplexed and sequenced on the same HiSeq lane. Processing in the source paper ran as follows. MIGEC was used to process the raw barcoded reads, and molecular identifier groups with only a single read were discarded before consensus assembly and CDR3 extraction. VDJtools was used for post-analysis of the clonotype tables, with diversity normalized by down-sampling every dataset to the smallest sample size. In repertoire overlap clustering, CDR3 amino acid sequences, but not nucleotide sequences, were matched to correct batch-related cross-sample contamination. TCRdb reworked the public reads: Q25 trimming with fastp, MiXCR clone assembly, productive beta chains retained. Each entry is one CDR3 protein sequence, shown with its most common DNA and genes. These V and J calls are TCRdb output, not the study's own analysis. This sample is represented by approximately 690,000 distinct CDR3 sequences; approximately 60% of them were singletons. The biggest ten clones account for roughly 12% of the sample.

CDR1 and CDR2 (SEHNR, FQNEAQ) derive from the germline V gene (reference sequence). Trimming takes 3 bases from V and 4 bases from J, and the germline ends sit 18 bases apart. The CDR3 covers 16 residues, taking in both the cysteine and the phenylalanine. Of all the DNA, just the CDR3 is kept, 48 bases in frame from base 1. To note about this clonotype: Its antigen is currently not known. No base qualities exist here, and no much larger clone lies one base off it.

To demonstrate the VDJtools post-analysis software, TCR beta repertoires were profiled from the peripheral blood of roughly 14 young patients with multiple sclerosis. The multiple sclerosis patients were children and adolescents ranging in age from 6 to 15 years. The sample comprised blood. The sequence was obtained from a girl aged 2-10 years with multiple sclerosis. The sequence links TRBV7-9 to TRBJ1-1; a tentative D match to TRBD1 spans 6 bases. The DNA is as follows: TGTGCCAGCAGCTTGGGGGGCCTCTGGGAGGCCACTGAAGCTTTCTTT. This is translated as CASSLGGLWEATEAFF.